Following are 18 T cell receptor beta chains from one sample sequenced in a study of T cell clonotyping in hematopoietic cell transplantation. Here immunoSEQ multiplex PCR was the method, and the copy in TCRdb shows in-frame clones only, minus some. Altogether some 9,700 clones are present, 95% to 97% being singletons, with the ten largest covering roughly 2.2%. The sequences come from peripheral blood mononuclear cells, collected 100 days after allogeneic stem cell transplant. The receptors derive from a male patient aged 55 to 69 who had an allogeneic stem cell transplant from a related donor, so the T cells may come from the graft donor. Some clones in this sample may be carry-over from other donors' samples.

In this sample, this clone turned up a few times. The gene calls are TRBV29-1 and TRBJ2-7; the D gene is possibly TRBD2 (5 bases). The ends were cut back, 7 bases at V and 6 bases at J, with 28 bases in the middle. In germline, CDR1 is SQVTM, CDR2 ANQGSEA. The CDR3 has 16 amino acids. The DNA for the CDR3 is TGCAGCGCCGGTGACCGGGGTAGGTCAAAAGGGTCCGAGCAGTACTTC. Translated, it gives CSAGDRGRSKGSEQYF.

The chain links TRBV27 to TRBJ2-7, with 7 nucleotides matching TRBD1. V gave up 5 bases and J gave up 2 bases; unmatched junction bases: 12. The CDR3 has 16 residues. In germline, CDR1 is MNHEY, CDR2 SMNVEV (reference sequence). The DNA for the CDR3 is TGTGCCAGCAGTGGGGAGACAGGGCAGGTGACCTACGAGCAGTACTTC. Translation gives CASSGETGQVTYEQYF.

The chain carries TRBV7-2 and TRBJ1-5; D uncertain. Germline assignment: CDR1 SGHTA and CDR2 FQGNSA. The V gene lost 4 bases and the J gene lost 0 bases, with 10 bases spanning the gap. CDR3 size: 15 residues. In nucleotides, the CDR3 is TGTGCCAGCAGCTGGCTCCATTATAGCAATCAGCCCCAGCATTTT. It encodes CASSWLHYSNQPQHF.

This chain uses TRBV7-6 with TRBJ2-3; TRBD1 or TRBD2 may be the D gene (6 bases each). V gave up 7 bases and J gave up 7 bases, with 15 bases separating them. The CDR3 consists of 13 residues. CDR1 and CDR2 from the germline V gene are SGHVS and FNYEAQ. The CDR3 DNA reads as TGTGCCAGCACCCAAGGGGGGCCGAATACGCAGTATTTT. This gives the protein CASTQGGPNTQYF.

The chain joins TRBV28 to TRBJ2-7; D perhaps matches TRBD2 (5 bases). CDR3 length: 14 amino acids. The germline V gene encodes CDR1 MDHEN and CDR2 SYDVKM. With 2 bases removed from V and 5 bases from J, the gap between germline ends came to 13 bases. CDR3 region: CASSLPDGENEQYF. DNA for the CDR3: TGTGCCAGCAGTTTACCGGACGGGGAAAACGAGCAGTACTTC.

The chain combines TRBV25-1 with TRBJ1-2; D ambiguous. CDR3 length equals 12 residues. In germline, CDR1 is MGHDK, CDR2 SYGVNS. The V end lost 8 bases, the J end lost 8 bases, and 15 bases lay between the germline ends. In DNA, the CDR3 is TGTGCCAGCTTTGGGAGCCCCGGGGGCTACACCTTC. Translation gives CASFGSPGGYTF.

This chain connects TRBV19 to TRBJ1-2; no clear D. Germline CDR1 is LNHDA and CDR2 is SQIVND (reference sequence). The CDR3 consists of 14 residues. V was shortened by 5 bases and J by 4 bases, with 14 bases between the two germline ends. The CDR3 loop is CASSVRIGLYGYTF. The CDR3 DNA reads as TGTGCCAGTAGTGTCAGGATAGGGCTCTATGGCTACACCTTC.

The V and J genes are TRBV6-5 and TRBJ2-2; no clear D gene. Trimming removed 6 bases at V and 1 base at J, with 12 bases between. The CDR3 runs 15 residues. Looked up from germline, CDR1 is MNHEY and CDR2 is SVGAGI. This CDR3 reads CASSLFLLNTGELFF. The CDR3, as DNA: TGTGCCAGCAGCCTTTTCTTACTGAACACCGGGGAGCTGTTTTTT.

The rearrangement links TRBV29-1 to TRBJ1-5; possible D gene TRBD1, 6 bases. The V and J ends lost 7 bases and 6 bases respectively, with 16 bases between them. This CDR3 contains 13 residues. Germline V gene lookup returns CDR1 SQVTM and CDR2 ANQGSEA. CDR3 loop: CSAREGVGQPQHF. CDR3 nucleotides: TGCAGCGCCCGAGAGGGGGTCGGTCAGCCCCAGCATTTT. The variable domain in full, completed from reference TRBV29-1 and TRBJ1-5, reads SAVISQKPSRDICQRGTSLTIQCQVDSQVTMMFWYRQQPGQSLTLIATANQGSEATYESGFVIDKFPISRPNLTFSTLTVSNMSPEDSSIYLCSAREGVGQPQHFGDGTRLSIL.

V and J are TRBV4-2 and TRBJ2-5; 10 bases are a match to TRBD2. Germline values: CDR1 LGHNA, CDR2 YNFKEQ. The V segment lost 4 bases and the J segment 3 bases; nucleotides outside the gene matches: 5. The CDR3 extends over 15 amino acids. The chain's CDR3 is CASSPLAGAKETQYF. CDR3 coding DNA: TGTGCCAGCAGCCCTCTAGCGGGGGCTAAAGAGACCCAGTACTTC.

This rearrangement joins TRBV10-3 to TRBJ2-5; 11 nucleotides line up with TRBD2. CDR3 size: 15 residues. Looked up from germline, CDR1 is ENHRY and CDR2 is SYGVKD. V shed 3 bases and J 5 bases; nucleotides not matched to a gene: 5. Written as DNA, the CDR3 is TGTGCCATCAGTGAAGCTAGCGGGGGGACGGAGACCCAGTACTTC. Encoded protein: CAISEASGGTETQYF.

The chain is built from TRBV7-9 and TRBJ1-1, with TRBD1 matching 7 bases. Germline CDR1 reads SEHNR; CDR2 reads FQNEAQ (reference sequence). This CDR3 contains 14 residues. V was pared by 3 bases and J by 4 bases, with 5 bases of the junction left unmatched. The CDR3 sequence is CASSLTGRITEAFF. CDR3 coding DNA: TGTGCCAGCAGCTTGACAGGGCGAATCACTGAAGCTTTCTTT.

This rearrangement joins TRBV7-9 to TRBJ2-2, with a possible D match to TRBD1 (6 bases). With 6 bases removed from V and 5 bases from J, the gap between germline ends came to 16 bases. Per germline, CDR1 SEHNR and CDR2 FQNEAQ (reference sequence). This CDR3 comprises 15 residues. DNA for the CDR3: TGTGCCAGCAGTTATCCCTCAAGGGGGACCGGGGAGCTGTTTTTT. It specifies CASSYPSRGTGELFF.

As DNA, the CDR3 is TGTGCCAGTAGTATAGTAAGGGACACCCTCTACGAGCAGTACTTC. Residues: CASSIVRDTLYEQYF. The chain uses TRBV19 and TRBJ2-7, with a tentative D call TRBD1 (6 bases). Germline V gives CDR1 LNHDA, CDR2 SQIVND (reference sequence). V lost 1 base and J lost 3, with 13 bases in between. The CDR3 consists of 15 residues.

The chain has TRBV28 and TRBJ1-1; the D gene is possibly TRBD1 (5 bases). The V and J ends lost 2 bases and 5 bases respectively, with 12 bases between them. Germline V CDR1 and CDR2: MDHEN, SYDVKM. CDR3 length: 14 residues. CDR3 protein: CASSLGGVKTEAFF. The CDR3, as DNA: TGTGCCAGCAGTTTAGGGGGGGTAAAGACTGAAGCTTTCTTT.

The gene calls are TRBV6-6 and TRBJ2-7; D is perhaps TRBD1 (5 bases). The ends were cut back, 0 bases at V and 5 bases at J, with 14 bases in the middle. The CDR3 totals 15 residues. Germline-derived CDR1 and CDR2 are MNHNY and SVGAGI (reference sequence). CDR3: CASSYSSQGSHEQYF. CDR3 nucleotide sequence: TGTGCCAGCAGTTACTCATCCCAGGGTAGCCACGAGCAGTACTTC.

The chain carries TRBV5-6 and TRBJ2-3, with TRBD1 identical over 9 bases. Germline V gives CDR1 SGHDT, CDR2 YYEEEE. The length of the CDR3 is 15 residues. The ends lost 0 bases at V and 5 bases at J; junction bases unmatched: 4. The chain's CDR3 is CASSLDGTGIDTQYF. In DNA form, the CDR3 reads TGTGCCAGCAGCTTGGACGGGACAGGGATAGATACGCAGTATTTT. The full variable domain, completed using reference TRBV5-6 and TRBJ2-3, is DAGVTQSPTHLIKTRGQQVTLRCSPKSGHDTVSWYQQALGQGPQFIFQYYEEEERQRGNFPDRFSGHQFPNYSSELNVNALLLGDSALYLCASSLDGTGIDTQYFGPGTRLTVL.

This chain connects TRBV4-1 to TRBJ2-2; 11 bases agree with TRBD2. This CDR3 region has 17 residues. The germline gives CDR1 MGHRA, CDR2 YSYEKL. Trimming took 4 bases from V and 7 from J; bases not matched to a gene: 11. The DNA for the CDR3 is TGCGCCAGCAGCCGGGGGGGTCTAGCGGGGGGAGACGGGGAGCTGTTTTTT. Its translation is CASSRGGLAGGDGELFF.